A selection of T cell receptor beta chains follows, all from one sample in a study of T cells after yellow fever vaccination. TCRdb independently ran MiXCR on the 5' RACE reads; one entry per CDR3 protein. This sample carries around 600,000 distinct CDR3 sequences, about 12% of them seen once, and the ten largest clones take 14% to 15%. The material sequenced was PBMCs, taken on the day of the yellow fever booster vaccination. All receptors come from a man aged 25-40 years who received the YFV17D yellow fever vaccine. Both conserved end residues are part of each CDR3. A D gene is named only where the DNA matches it firmly. Clone size, where shown, is once, few, many, or a class for clones that have expanded.

abundance,d_gene,v_gene,j_gene,CDR3nt,CDR3aa
NA,TRBD2,TRBV23-1,TRBJ2-7,TGCGCCAGCAGTCAGAATGGGACTAGCAAAACGCTCTACGAGCAGTACTTC,CASSQNGTSKTLYEQYF
few,NA,TRBV7-2,TRBJ2-7,TGTGCCAGCAGCTTAGGGCTAGTCCCCTACGAGCAGTACTTC,CASSLGLVPYEQYF
NA,NA,TRBV7-9,TRBJ2-3,TGTGCCAGCAGCTCCGAATGGGATACGCAGTATTTT,CASSSEWDTQYF
few,NA,TRBV10-3,TRBJ2-3,TGTGCCATCAGTGAGCCCGACCCCCGAGTTTCAGATACGCAGTATTTT,CAISEPDPRVSDTQYF
NA,NA,TRBV3-1,TRBJ1-2,TGTGCCAGCAGCCGGCGGACGGGAAACTATGGCTACACCTTC,CASSRRTGNYGYTF
NA,NA,TRBV7-2,TRBJ2-5,TGTGCCAGCAGCCCGTTTCTGCGGGGTGGTGAGACCCAGTACTTC,CASSPFLRGGETQYF
NA,TRBD2,TRBV28,TRBJ2-5,TGTGCCAGCAGTTTGGTAGTAGCGGGACTCCAAGAGACCCAGTACTTC,CASSLVVAGLQETQYF
NA,TRBD1,TRBV6-4,TRBJ1-5,TGTGCCAGCAGGGAGACAGGGGCGTCAAATCAGCCCCAGCATTTT,CASRETGASNQPQHF
NA,NA,TRBV7-8,TRBJ2-7,TGTGCCAGCAGCTTAATCCACACGGGGACATCGTCCTACGAGCAGTACTTC,CASSLIHTGTSSYEQYF
NA,TRBD2,TRBV20-1,TRBJ2-3,TGCTGTGCTAGACGTCAACTAGCGGGAGGCTGGGATACGCAGTATTTT,CCARRQLAGGWDTQYF
few,TRBD2,TRBV29-1,TRBJ2-1,TGCAGCGCTTCACCGACTAGCGGGATCAATGAGCAGTTCTTC,CSASPTSGINEQFF
few,NA,TRBV5-4,TRBJ2-3,TGTGCCAGCAGCGATCCCTTTAGCGGACAGAGCACAGATACGCAGTATTTT,CASSDPFSGQSTDTQYF
few,TRBD2,TRBV15,TRBJ2-2,TGTGCCACCAGCAGGGGGGGCCTCGGTTTAGCGGGAAGGAACACCGGGGAGCTGTTTTTT,CATSRGGLGLAGRNTGELFF
NA,NA,TRBV5-1,TRBJ1-3,TGCGCCAGCAGCGAAATACAGGGACATACAGGAAACACCATATATTTT,CASSEIQGHTGNTIYF
few,TRBD2,TRBV14,TRBJ2-3,TGTGCCAGCAGCCAAGATACGGGACTAGCCTTAGATACGCAGTATTTT,CASSQDTGLALDTQYF
many,NA,TRBV30,TRBJ1-6,TGTGCCTGGGCCGAGACAGACAATTCACCCCTCCACTTT,CAWAETDNSPLHF
NA,TRBD1,TRBV10-3,TRBJ2-1,TGTGCCACCCAGGAGTTCATTGGACAGGGGAACAATGAGCAGTTCTTC,CATQEFIGQGNNEQFF
NA,NA,TRBV10-3,TRBJ2-7,TGTGCCATCAGTGAGGAGGACGGCTACGAGCAGTACTTC,CAISEEDGYEQYF
few,NA,TRBV20-1,TRBJ2-1,TGCAGTCAGCGGCTGATAGGCGGATCCTACAATGAGCAGTTCTTC,CSQRLIGGSYNEQFF
NA,TRBD1,TRBV29-1,TRBJ2-3,TGCAGCGCCGGGACAGGAGGCACAGATACGCAGTATTTT,CSAGTGGTDTQYF
NA,TRBD1,TRBV28,TRBJ1-1,TGTGCCAGCAGTTCGGGACAGGGGCACACTGAAGCTTTCTTT,CASSSGQGHTEAFF
NA,TRBD1,TRBV6-1,TRBJ1-4,TGTGCCAGCAGTCCTACAGGGGGGCGTGAAAAACTGTTTTTT,CASSPTGGREKLFF
few,NA,TRBV19,TRBJ2-1,TGTGCCAGTAGTAGAGGAGGTCGTGAGCAGTTCTTC,CASSRGGREQFF
NA,TRBD2,TRBV20-1,TRBJ2-3,TGCAGTGCTAGAGACCAAAGGACTAGCGGGAGCACAGATACGCAGTATTTT,CSARDQRTSGSTDTQYF
NA,NA,TRBV2,TRBJ1-2,TGTGCCAGCAGTGTGATAGGCTATGGCTACACCTTC,CASSVIGYGYTF
NA,NA,TRBV11-2,TRBJ2-3,TGTGCCAGCACCCCCCAATTTGCTGTGGATACGCAGTATTTT,CASTPQFAVDTQYF
NA,TRBD1,TRBV9,TRBJ2-6,TGTGCCAGCAGCGACCCGCCTTATCTAGGGGGCGCTGGGGCCAACGTCCTGACTTTC,CASSDPPYLGGAGANVLTF
few,NA,TRBV28,TRBJ2-2,TGTGCCAGCAGTTTACCGGACGGCCTTGCCGGGGAGCTGTTTTTT,CASSLPDGLAGELFF
few,TRBD2,TRBV12-3/TRBV12-4,TRBJ2-1,TGTGCCAGCAGAAGGACTAGCGGGAGGGGAGAGCAGTTCTTC,CASRRTSGRGEQFF
few,NA,TRBV29-1,TRBJ1-3,TGCAGCGTTGAAGCGGGGGTTGACACCATATATTTT,CSVEAGVDTIYF
many,NA,TRBV7-9,TRBJ2-5,TGTGCCAGCAGCTTACTCCCGGACTCATCAAGGGAGACCCAGTACTTC,CASSLLPDSSRETQYF
NA,TRBD2,TRBV29-1,TRBJ2-2,TGCAGCGTTGGACCCTACCTAGCGGGAGGCGGGGAGCTGTTTTTT,CSVGPYLAGGGELFF
few,TRBD1,TRBV12-3/TRBV12-4,TRBJ1-2,TGTGCCAGCAGTTACGGGACAGGGATTAACTATGGCTACACCTTC,CASSYGTGINYGYTF
NA,TRBD2,TRBV4-1,TRBJ2-3,TGCGCCAGCAGCACCGCCCTAGCGGGGTCCACAGATACGCAGTATTTT,CASSTALAGSTDTQYF
NA,TRBD1,TRBV5-4,TRBJ1-2,TGTGCCAGCAGCTTGCGGGACAGGGATGGCTACACCTTC,CASSLRDRDGYTF
NA,TRBD2,TRBV7-8,TRBJ2-5,TGTGCCAGCCTTTTTAGGAGGCTAGCGGGATTGGGAGAGACCCAGTACTTC,CASLFRRLAGLGETQYF
NA,NA,TRBV5-1,TRBJ1-1,TGCGCCAGCAGCTTGTTGACGGTGAACACTGAAGCTTTCTTT,CASSLLTVNTEAFF
NA,NA,TRBV29-1,TRBJ2-1,TGCAGCGTTCCCCTAGACAATGAGCAGTTCTTC,CSVPLDNEQFF
NA,TRBD1,TRBV7-9,TRBJ2-5,TGTGCCAGCAGCCAGGGACAGGCTCGCCAAGAGACCCAGTACTTC,CASSQGQARQETQYF
NA,NA,TRBV7-9,TRBJ2-5,TGTGCCAGCAGCTTAGCGTTCAGGGGCAAAGAGACCCAGTACTTC,CASSLAFRGKETQYF
few,NA,TRBV20-1,TRBJ2-3,TGCAGTGCCGCACCCAAGAAGCGGGGCACAGATACGCAGTATTTT,CSAAPKKRGTDTQYF
NA,TRBD1,TRBV12-3/TRBV12-4,TRBJ2-7,TGTGCCAGCAGTGTTGGACAGGGAGACCTACACGAGCAGTACTTC,CASSVGQGDLHEQYF
NA,TRBD2,TRBV10-3,TRBJ2-3,TGTGCCATCAGTTCACTAGCGGGAGGTGGCACAGATACGCAGTATTTT,CAISSLAGGGTDTQYF
NA,TRBD2,TRBV13,TRBJ2-5,TGTGCCAGCAGCTTTACCCTAGCGGGTGGAGAGACCCAGTACTTC,CASSFTLAGGETQYF
NA,NA,TRBV29-1,TRBJ2-5,TGCAGCGTTGACCCCGGAGAGGAGACCCAGTACTTC,CSVDPGEETQYF
few,NA,TRBV7-9,TRBJ2-7,TGTGCCAGCAACCTCGGGGATGAGCAGTACTTC,CASNLGDEQYF
NA,NA,TRBV29-1,TRBJ2-1,TGCAGCGTTGATTCTGGGCAGTTCTTC,CSVDSGQFF
many,TRBD1,TRBV5-1,TRBJ2-7,TGCGCCAGCAGCTTGCACCTGACAGGGCCCTACGAGCAGTACTTC,CASSLHLTGPYEQYF
NA,NA,TRBV12-3/TRBV12-4,TRBJ1-2,TGTGCCAGCAGTTTAACCCCAGCTTTGACCTTC,CASSLTPALTF
many,NA,TRBV7-2,TRBJ2-3,TGTGCCAGCAGCCACGGCGGGGATACGCAGTATTTT,CASSHGGDTQYF
few,TRBD2,TRBV29-1,TRBJ2-2,TGCAGCGTTGTTATTCTAGCGGAGACAACCGGGGAGCTGTTTTTT,CSVVILAETTGELFF
NA,NA,TRBV20-1,TRBJ2-3,TGCAGTGCTCCCGCCGAGGGCGCGACGAGCACAGATACGCAGTATTTT,CSAPAEGATSTDTQYF
NA,NA,TRBV20-1,TRBJ2-5,TGCAGTGCTAGTTCGGGGATGGAGACCCAGTACTTC,CSASSGMETQYF
few,NA,TRBV7-9,TRBJ2-5,TGTGCCAGCAGCTTAGGCCCCCAGGCCCGGGGCCAGTACTTC,CASSLGPQARGQYF
many,TRBD2,TRBV5-1,TRBJ2-1,TGCGCCAGCAGCCCGGAGGGCGGGAGGACGGCCTACAATGAGCAGTTCTTC,CASSPEGGRTAYNEQFF
few,TRBD1,TRBV5-1,TRBJ2-3,TGCGCCAGCAGCTTGTCGACAGGGGATAGGGCAGATACGCAGTATTTT,CASSLSTGDRADTQYF
many,TRBD2,TRBV7-8,TRBJ2-5,TGTGCCAGCAGCCGCGTGACTAGCGGGGGCCAAGAGACCCAGTACTTC,CASSRVTSGGQETQYF
few,NA,TRBV3-1,TRBJ2-5,TGTGCCAGCAGCCACGCAGAAGAGACCCAGTACTTC,CASSHAEETQYF